Below are 18 T cell receptor beta chains sequenced from a single sample in a study of cytomegalovirus exposure and HLA in healthy donors. Both 60 Vbeta primers and 13 Jbeta primers went into the PCR. Produced via immunoSEQ multiplex PCR; TCRdb's table is partial and in-frame only. Seen here are 150,000 to 200,000 clones, 81% observed once, and the top ten hold around 3.6%. The specimen was PBMCs. These receptors all come from a man aged 35 to 55 in good health and CMV-seropositive.

As regards this clone: This same CDR3 is encoded by further DNA sequences in the sample. The rearrangement links TRBV5-6 to TRBJ2-7, with D perhaps matching TRBD1 (5 bases). V was cut by 0 bases and J by 2 bases, with 9 bases left in between. The CDR3 sequence is 14 residues long. The germline V gene has CDR1 SGHDT and CDR2 YYEEEE. CDR3 nucleotides: TGTGCCAGCAGCTTGGGGGCAGGGACCTACGAGCAGTACTTC. This translates into CASSLGAGTYEQYF.

This chain joins TRBV18 and TRBJ2-7; 7 bases line up with TRBD1. Germline-derived CDR1 and CDR2 are KGHSH and LQKENI. Trimming took 6 bases from V and 5 from J; bases not matched to a gene: 13. The CDR3 is 15 amino acids. The CDR3 here is CASSRRGGELDEQYF. CDR3 bases: TGTGCCAGCTCGCGTCGAGGGGGCGAACTCGACGAGCAGTACTTC.

Only a few counts were recorded for this clone. The J gene is TRBJ2-6, the V gene TRBV15; D remains unclear. The germline gives CDR1 LNHNV, CDR2 YYDKDF (reference sequence). Trimming took 4 bases from V and 0 from J, leaving 10 bases between them. The CDR3 has 16 residues. CDR3 bases: TGTGCCACCAGCACCAACCGGTACTCTGGGGCCAACGTCCTGACTTTC. Translated, it gives CATSTNRYSGANVLTF.

The chain recombines TRBV7-3 with TRBJ2-3; 11 nucleotides match TRBD2. The CDR3 contains 16 residues. Trimming at V came to 2 bases and at J to 2 bases, leaving 3 bases not matched to a gene. Germline CDR1 and CDR2: SGHTA and FQGTGA. Here the CDR3 reads CASSLSSGGITDTQYF. In DNA, the CDR3 is TGTGCCAGCAGCTTATCTAGCGGGGGGATCACAGATACGCAGTATTTT.

The CDR3 region is CASSFGGSYNSPLHF. In DNA form, the CDR3 reads TGTGCCAGCAGCTTTGGCGGCTCCTATAATTCACCCCTCCACTTT. The gene calls are TRBV7-9 and TRBJ1-6; D remains ambiguous. The CDR3 loop spans 15 amino acids. The V end was cut by 3 bases, the J end by 0 bases, with 6 bases between. Germline V gene data show CDR1 as SEHNR and CDR2 as FQNEAQ (reference sequence). The variable domain in full, completed from reference TRBV7-9 and TRBJ1-6, reads DTGVSQNPRHKITKRGQNVTFRCDPISEHNRLYWYRQTLGQGPEFLTYFQNEAQLEKSRLLSDRFSAERPKGSFSTLEIQRTEQGDSAMYLCASSFGGSYNSPLHFGNGTRLTVT.

V is TRBV5-1 and J is TRBJ2-3; 9 nucleotides line up with TRBD2. This CDR3 comprises 15 residues. Germline lookup yields CDR1 SGHRS and CDR2 YFSETQ. Trimming removed 3 bases from V and 1 base from J; junction bases left unmatched: 3. The CDR3 here is CASSYVAGGTDTQYF. The CDR3 DNA sequence: TGCGCCAGCAGCTATGTAGCGGGAGGCACAGATACGCAGTATTTT.

CDR3 DNA: TGCGCCAGCAGCTTGGGGGCCGAGGGAGAGCAGTTCTTC. Translation: CASSLGAEGEQFF. This chain joins TRBV5-1 and TRBJ2-1; D might be TRBD2 (5 bases). Trimming removed 0 bases at V and 10 bases at J, with 11 bases between. The CDR3 has 13 residues. Germline V lookup: CDR1 SGHRS, CDR2 YFSETQ. Looking up the rest from reference TRBV5-1 and TRBJ2-1 gives the full variable domain: KAGVTQTPRYLIKTRGQQVTLSCSPISGHRSVSWYQQTPGQGLQFLFEYFSETQRNKGNFPGRFSGRQFSNSRSEMNVSTLELGDSALYLCASSLGAEGEQFFGPGTRLTVL.

The J gene is TRBJ2-2, the V gene TRBV7-3; 7 positions match TRBD1. CDR3 length equals 15 residues. CDR1 SGHTA and CDR2 FQGTGA come from the germline V gene. The V segment lost 4 bases and the J segment 5 bases; nucleotides outside the gene matches: 7. CDR3: CASSYDRDQTGELFF. CDR3 bases: TGTGCCAGCAGCTACGACAGGGACCAGACCGGGGAGCTGTTTTTT.

This rearrangement joins TRBV18 to TRBJ2-2, with a possible D match to TRBD2 (5 bases). CDR1 is KGHSH, CDR2 LQKENI, per germline. V lost 3 bases, J lost 4 bases, and 15 bases lay in between. This CDR3 comprises 16 residues. The CDR3 protein is CASSPPSGYLTGELFF. The CDR3 nucleotides read TGTGCCAGCTCACCCCCATCGGGGTACCTCACCGGGGAGCTGTTTTTT.

This clone has just a few counts. The chain uses TRBV9 and TRBJ1-2; 8 nucleotides match TRBD1. Germline loops: CDR1 SGDLS, CDR2 YYNGEE. V trimming: 4 bases; J trimming: 2 bases; junction bases outside the gene matches: 7. This CDR3 spans 15 amino acids. The CDR3 protein is CASSPGQGENYGYTF. The CDR3 DNA reads TGTGCCAGCAGCCCCGGACAGGGTGAGAACTATGGCTACACCTTC.

This clone is a singleton in its sample. V is TRBV19 and J is TRBJ2-7; 13 nucleotides line up with TRBD2. The germline CDR1 and CDR2 sequences are LNHDA and SQIVND (reference sequence). This CDR3 is 19 amino acids long. V lost 5 bases, J lost 3 bases, and 16 bases stayed unmatched. The CDR3 DNA is TGTGCCAGTAGTGGCATCCCGGGACTAGCGGGAACCCCGAGCTACGAGCAGTACTTC. The encoded protein is CASSGIPGLAGTPSYEQYF.

The V gene is TRBV6-6, the J gene TRBJ1-6; 7 nucleotides agree with TRBD1. The CDR3 covers 15 residues. The trim removed 4 bases at V and 8 bases at J, leaving 8 bases unmatched. Germline assignment: CDR1 MNHNY and CDR2 SVGAGI (reference sequence). CDR3 amino acids: CASSWGRGEHSPLHF. The DNA for the CDR3 is TGTGCCAGCAGTTGGGGCAGGGGGGAACATTCACCCCTCCACTTT.

The chain joins TRBV28 to TRBJ2-7; 14 nucleotides line up with TRBD2. V shed 2 bases, J shed 4 bases, and the junction held 7 bases outside the gene matches. The germline CDR1 and CDR2 sequences are MDHEN and SYDVKM. There are 17 residues in the CDR3. CDR3 sequence reads: CASSLPLGTSGRYEQYF. DNA of the CDR3: TGTGCCAGCAGTTTACCCCTCGGGACTAGCGGGAGATACGAGCAGTACTTC.

This chain connects TRBV7-9 to TRBJ2-1; no reliable D call. The CDR3 totals 11 residues. CDR1 is SEHNR and CDR2 is FQNEAQ in the germline V gene (reference sequence). Trimming took 6 bases from V and 8 from J, leaving 8 bases between them. The CDR3 protein is CASSSPDEQFF. Here the CDR3 DNA reads TGTGCCAGCAGTTCTCCCGATGAGCAGTTCTTC.

This sequence joins TRBV9 and TRBJ2-5; weak D call: TRBD2 (5 bases). The germline V and J ends were trimmed by 0 bases and 4 bases, with 10 bases remaining between them. The CDR3 spans 14 residues. Germline lookup yields CDR1 SGDLS and CDR2 YYNGEE. The CDR3 protein is CASSVGLAGETQYF. DNA for the CDR3: TGTGCCAGCAGCGTAGGTCTAGCAGGAGAGACCCAGTACTTC.

This clone is a singleton in its sample. The chain has TRBV19 and TRBJ1-6; perhaps TRBD1 as D (5 bases). Trimming removed 0 bases at V and 7 bases at J, with 7 bases between. The CDR3 is 14 amino acids. CDR1 LNHDA and CDR2 SQIVND come from the germline V gene (reference sequence). The CDR3 protein is CASSIDRVNSPLHF. The CDR3 DNA reads TGTGCCAGTAGTATAGACAGGGTCAATTCACCCCTCCACTTT.

The sample holds a few counts of this clone. V is TRBV27 and J is TRBJ2-7; 7 bases map to TRBD2. The germline V gene encodes CDR1 MNHEY and CDR2 SMNVEV (reference sequence). The V segment lost 5 bases and the J segment 3 bases; nucleotides outside the gene matches: 16. CDR3 length: 17 residues. CDR3 in DNA: TGTGCCAGCAGTCCCCGGGGGAGGGCCCCATGGAACTACGAGCAGTACTTC. As protein: CASSPRGRAPWNYEQYF.

The chain joins TRBV27 to TRBJ2-7; perhaps TRBD2 as D (7 bases). The CDR3 length is 17 residues. The germline V and J ends were trimmed by 5 bases and 3 bases, with 23 bases remaining between them. CDR1 is MNHEY and CDR2 is SMNVEV in the germline V gene (reference sequence). The CDR3 loop reads CASSASWGGASVYEQYF. The CDR3 DNA sequence: TGTGCCAGCAGTGCCTCGTGGGGGGGGGCGTCTGTCTACGAGCAGTACTTC.